The clone carrying this T cell receptor beta chain was seen many times. Its specificity is not known. The sample originates from a study of neurological immune-mediated disorders. Study-wide results and caveats: The most TCR clonal expansion was seen in HTLV-1-associated myelopathy, and the least was seen in multiple sclerosis, which fell below healthy controls.

Trimming cost V 4 bases and J 4 bases, with 10 bases left between them. Germline assignment: CDR1 MNHEY and CDR2 SMNVEV (reference sequence). CDR3 length: 13 amino acids. The cell input for sorted libraries was 900,000 to 1,000,000, and those cells were CD4+ or CD8+ T cells. 5'RACE generated cDNA with 10-nucleotide random UMIs. Every sequencing run returned over 170 million TCR-beta sequences, which were derived from 15-18 subjects. Each CDR3 protein gets one entry after TCRdb re-called the 5' RACE reads with MiXCR. The table lists some 18,000 distinct CDR3 sequences, approximately 7.9% of them singletons, with about 17% in the top ten.

The clonotype was recovered from a woman in her twenties or thirties with HTLV-1-associated myelopathy (HAM/TSP). The sample consisted of CD8+ T cells from blood. The rearrangement links TRBV27 to TRBJ1-1; D is uncertain. The CDR3 DNA follows: TGTGCCAGCAGTTCCCCGCGGGGCACTGAAGCTTTCTTT. Its translation: CASSSPRGTEAFF.